This TCR beta chain was documented in a study of blood T cell repertoires in COVID-19. About the study: Researchers got acute and convalescent COVID-19 samples from the United States, Italy and Spain.

Sequencing used immunoSEQ multiplex PCR; TCRdb keeps in-frame clones, though not all of them. Of approximately 100,000 clones in the sample, around 75% are singletons; the top ten hold approximately 25%. Germline V CDR1 and CDR2: LNHDA, SQIVND (reference sequence). CDR3 length: 14 residues. Between the trimmed V and J ends, which lost 7 bases and 9 bases, there was a span of 19 bases. The genes are TRBV19 and TRBJ1-5; maybe TRBD1 (6 bases). The TCR sequence derives from a man between 65 and 85 years old with acute or convalescent COVID-19. Sequencing was performed on peripheral blood. DNA of the CDR3: TGTGCCAGTACCCCTCGACAGGAGGATGGGCCCCAGCATTTT. Encoded protein: CASTPRQEDGPQHF. The whole variable domain, remainder taken from reference TRBV19 and TRBJ1-5, is DGGITQSPKYLFRKEGQNVTLSCEQNLNHDAMYWYRQDPGQGLRLIYYSQIVNDFQKGDIAEGYSVSREKKESFPLTVTSAQKNPTAFYLCASTPRQEDGPQHFGDGTRLSIL.